This T cell receptor (beta chain) was identified in a study of beta chain features in type 1 diabetes. Study at large: Patients looked much like healthy donors when it came to age, gender and cell yields. All samples combined gave 95 million to 130 million sorted cells for examination.

The study's findings and limits: TCRB CDR3 length was moderately but significantly reduced in all four CD4+ subsets of Type 1 diabetes patients.

This clone came up a few times. Its antigen is undetermined. Expressed TCRB transcripts were sequenced, since all the RNA that had been isolated was reverse transcribed. Using immunoSEQ multiplex PCR, the repertoire was profiled, and TCRdb retains in-frame clones only, with some absent. The data hold 600,000 to 650,000 clones, with less than 20% observed a single time. V gave up 3 bases and J gave up 5 bases, with 10 bases separating them. CDR3 length: 14 residues. Looked up from germline, CDR1 is SEHNR and CDR2 is FQNEAQ (reference sequence). Sequencing was done on a sample of naive CD4+ T cells from blood. The receptor was derived from a young man in good health. The gene calls are TRBV7-9 and TRBJ1-4, with unresolved D. As DNA, the CDR3 is TGTGCCAGCAGCTTCCTCAGGAACAATGAAAAACTGTTTTTT. It encodes CASSFLRNNEKLFF.